The 9 T cell receptor beta chains below all came from one sample that was sequenced in a study of cytomegalovirus exposure and HLA in healthy donors. 60 Vbeta and 13 Jbeta primers were used in PCR. The protocol was immunoSEQ multiplex PCR, while the TCRdb copy is restricted to in-frame clones and leaves out a portion. The sample carries some 110,000 clones, roughly 77% recorded once. Sequencing input: PBMCs. All receptors derive from a woman younger than 45 in good health and CMV-seronegative.

This sequence joins TRBV5-5 and TRBJ2-1; TRBD1 matches 7 bases. The CDR3 is 16 amino acids. Trimming cost V 4 bases and J 3 bases; bases outside gene matches: 10. Germline V gene data show CDR1 as SGHKS and CDR2 as YYEKEE (reference sequence). CDR3 residues: CASSAFTGTVYNEQFF. The CDR3 DNA reads TGTGCCAGCAGCGCGTTCACCGGGACAGTCTACAATGAGCAGTTCTTC.

The V gene is TRBV4-1, the J gene TRBJ1-5; the D gene is possibly TRBD1 (5 bases). V lost 0 bases and J 4 bases, leaving 13 bases between the germline ends. Germline loops: CDR1 MGHRA, CDR2 YSYEKL. The CDR3 runs to 16 residues. CDR3 amino acids: CASSQELAGGNQPQHF. The DNA for the CDR3 is TGCGCCAGCAGCCAAGAGTTGGCCGGGGGGAATCAGCCCCAGCATTTT.

The chain is built from TRBV30 and TRBJ1-5; D gene unclear. The CDR3 loop spans 14 amino acids. V was pared by 6 bases and J by 4 bases, with 16 bases between. The germline CDR1 and CDR2 sequences are GTSNPN and SVGIG (reference sequence). CDR3 protein: CACTPREANQPQHF. The DNA for the CDR3 is TGTGCCTGTACCCCGAGGGAGGCGAATCAGCCCCAGCATTTT.

The chain links TRBV7-9 to TRBJ1-1; the match to TRBD1 covers 9 bases. Trimming took 2 bases from V and 2 from J; bases not matched to a gene: 6. Germline CDR1 SEHNR, CDR2 FQNEAQ (reference sequence). The CDR3 spans 16 residues. CDR3 residues: CASSLTGTGPNTEAFF. Written as DNA, the CDR3 is TGTGCCAGCAGCTTAACCGGGACAGGGCCCAACACTGAAGCTTTCTTT.

The chain combines TRBV5-8 with TRBJ2-3; 13 positions agree with TRBD2. The CDR3 totals 16 residues. CDR1 and CDR2 (germline): SGHTS, YDEGEE. Trimming removed 4 bases from V and 1 base from J; junction bases left unmatched: 3. The CDR3 DNA is TGTGCCAGCAGCGACGGACTAGCGGGGGGCACAGATACGCAGTATTTT. Translation: CASSDGLAGGTDTQYF.

This chain joins TRBV30 and TRBJ1-3; possibly TRBD1 for D (5 bases). Deletions cut 0 bases from V and 2 bases from J, with 8 bases between. CDR1 is GTSNPN and CDR2 is SVGIG in the germline V gene (reference sequence). This CDR3 comprises 14 residues. In DNA, the CDR3 is TGTGCCTGGAGTGTTGGGGGGGCTGGAAACACCATATATTTT. Amino acids: CAWSVGGAGNTIYF.

This clone was detected a few times. V is TRBV6-1 and J is TRBJ2-1, with 7 positions matching TRBD1. The germline CDR1 and CDR2 sequences are MNHNS and SASEGT. Trimming at V came to 9 bases and at J to 6 bases, leaving 11 bases not matched to a gene. The length of the CDR3 is 14 residues. CDR3 in amino acids: CASENRGHVNEQFF. The CDR3 DNA is TGTGCCAGTGAGAACAGGGGCCATGTCAATGAGCAGTTCTTC.

This chain uses TRBV4-1 with TRBJ2-7; 15 nucleotides align to TRBD2. The CDR3 consists of 17 residues. With V trimmed by 4 bases and J by 2 bases, 6 bases remained unmatched. Germline values: CDR1 MGHRA, CDR2 YSYEKL. The CDR3 nucleotides are TGCGCCAGCAGCCGCGGGACTAGCGGGAGGCGGGCCTACGAGCAGTACTTC. Protein sequence: CASSRGTSGRRAYEQYF.

This sequence joins TRBV2 and TRBJ2-1, with TRBD2 matching over 13 bases. Losses at the gene ends were 11 bases for V and 4 bases for J; bases not matched to a gene: 5. Per the germline V gene, CDR1 is SNHLY and CDR2 is FYNNEI. The CDR3 runs 14 residues. CDR3 sequence reads: CALPGLAGYNEQFF. CDR3 in DNA: TGTGCCTTACCGGGACTAGCGGGGTACAATGAGCAGTTCTTC.